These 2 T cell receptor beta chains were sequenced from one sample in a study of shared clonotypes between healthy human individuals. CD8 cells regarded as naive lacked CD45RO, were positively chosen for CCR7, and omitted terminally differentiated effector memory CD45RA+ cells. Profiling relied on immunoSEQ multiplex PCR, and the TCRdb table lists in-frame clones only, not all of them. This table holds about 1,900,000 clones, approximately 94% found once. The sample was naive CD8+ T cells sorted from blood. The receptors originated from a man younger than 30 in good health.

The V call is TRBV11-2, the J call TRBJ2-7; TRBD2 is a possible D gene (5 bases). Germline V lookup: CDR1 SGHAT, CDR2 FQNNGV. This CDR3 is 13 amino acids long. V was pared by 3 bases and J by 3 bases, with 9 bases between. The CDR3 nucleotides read TGTGCCAGCAGCTTTCGGGGTCACTACGAGCAGTACTTC. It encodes CASSFRGHYEQYF.

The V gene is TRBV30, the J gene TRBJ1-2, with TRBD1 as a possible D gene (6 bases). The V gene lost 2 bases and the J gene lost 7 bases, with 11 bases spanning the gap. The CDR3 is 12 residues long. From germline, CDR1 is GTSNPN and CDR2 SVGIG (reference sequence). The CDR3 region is CAWSLTGSGYTF. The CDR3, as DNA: TGTGCCTGGAGTTTAACAGGGAGTGGCTACACCTTC.